The present TCR beta chain was sequenced within a study of blood T cell repertoires in COVID-19. Including both end residues, the CDR3 is 15 amino acids long. CDR1 is LNHNV and CDR2 is YYDKDF in the germline V gene (reference sequence). Points on this clone: Since no conserved phenylalanine or tryptophan closes the CDR3, a read error is the likely cause. The DNA is omitted, as the CDR3 cannot be located on it reliably, and the CDR3 follows TCRdb's listing.

In Seattle, patients joined the study during active infection and were tracked longitudinally. Methods used by the authors: How many nucleated cells were present was estimated from reference gene primer amplification. Sequenced by immunoSEQ multiplex PCR; TCRdb stores in-frame clones only, minus some. The V and J calls and clone size were taken over from that table, and D and trimming were inferred from the DNA. Of approximately 140,000 clones in the sample, around 85% were seen once. This TCR came from a woman aged 60-75 years with COVID-19, enrolled during active disease. This chain joins TRBV15 and TRBJ1-2; the table assigns TRBD1, which was not confirmed against the DNA. Material for sequencing was peripheral blood. CDR3 residues: CATSRESGQAIWLSS.